The clone carrying this T cell receptor (beta chain) showed up just a few times. Trimming left V 2 bases short and J 6 bases short, with 14 bases between. Germline V CDR1 and CDR2: MNHEY, SMNVEV (reference sequence). The CDR3 has 15 residues. This entry comes from a study of blood T cell repertoires in COVID-19. Study as a whole: Sample material is recorded as cDNA or gDNA derived from T cells, B-cell-depleted T cells, or PBMCs.

Clones were read by immunoSEQ multiplex PCR, and TCRdb kept only the in-frame ones, dropping some. The table has approximately 250,000 clones, about 83% seen once. This chain links TRBV27 with TRBJ2-1; TRBD2 is a possible D gene (6 bases). The sequenced sample was peripheral blood. The TCR sequence derives from a woman in her forties or fifties with acute or convalescent COVID-19. The DNA for the CDR3 is TGTGCCAGCAGTTTAAATTGGCTAGCGCGCAATGAGCAGTTCTTC. It translates to CASSLNWLARNEQFF.